What follows is one TCR beta chain and its context. TCRdb re-analyzed the 5' RACE reads; it lists each CDR3 protein once, without DNA. Its clone listing holds 500,000 to 700,000 distinct CDR3 sequences. The source of the sample is a study of T cells expressing NK-cell markers. In germline, CDR1 is MNHNS, CDR2 SASEGT. This CDR3 has 15 amino acids. This TCR was recovered from a young man in good health. Sequenced material: blood T cells: a sorted CD56 or NKG2C T cell subset, CD4+ or CD8+ T cells, or bulk PBMC T cells (not recorded which). This chain links TRBV6-1 with TRBJ2-7; TCRdb gives TRBD2 as the D gene, but with no DNA this cannot be confirmed. CDR3 amino acids: CASSATGLIDYEQYF.